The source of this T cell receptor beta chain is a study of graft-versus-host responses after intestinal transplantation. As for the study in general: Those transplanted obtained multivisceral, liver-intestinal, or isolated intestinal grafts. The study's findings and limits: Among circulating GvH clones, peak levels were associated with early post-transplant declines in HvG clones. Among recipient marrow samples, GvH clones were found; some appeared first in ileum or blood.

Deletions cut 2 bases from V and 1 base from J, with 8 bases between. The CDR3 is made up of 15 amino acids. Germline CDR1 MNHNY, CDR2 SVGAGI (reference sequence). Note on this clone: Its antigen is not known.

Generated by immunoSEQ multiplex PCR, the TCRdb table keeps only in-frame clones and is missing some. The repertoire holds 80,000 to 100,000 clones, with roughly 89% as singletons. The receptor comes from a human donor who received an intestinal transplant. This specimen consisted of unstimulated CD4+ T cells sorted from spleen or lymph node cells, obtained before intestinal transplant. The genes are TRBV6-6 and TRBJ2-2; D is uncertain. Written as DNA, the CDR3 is TGTGCCAGCAGTTACGCCCGCGGGAACACCGGGGAGCTGTTTTTT. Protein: CASSYARGNTGELFF.